The rows below give T cell receptor beta chains drawn from one sample of a study of shared T cell receptors in the human thymus. TCRdb's table, derived via immunoSEQ multiplex PCR, lists solely in-frame clones and lacks some. The sample has about 610,000 clones, 88% seen once. These data were likewise used in another study, on human thymus T cells.

The sample comprised thymocytes. These receptors all come from a boy under two years old with a congenital heart defect. CDR3s include the opening cysteine and the closing phenylalanine or tryptophan. Fields, in order: D gene, clone size, CDR3 length, V gene, J gene, CDR3 protein, CDR3 DNA. The D gene is left open where the match is weak. Clone size is stated in some rows and not others, as once, few, many or a class when expanded.

d_call: TRBD1; clone_size: .; cdr3_length: 14; v_call: TRBV5-1; j_call: TRBJ2-1; cdr3_aa: CASREGDRTNEQFF; cdr3_nt: TGCGCCAGCAGAGAAGGGGACAGAACTAATGAGCAGTTCTTC
d_call: .; clone_size: .; cdr3_length: 15; v_call: TRBV4-2; j_call: TRBJ1-6; cdr3_aa: CASSQEGTNNSPLHF; cdr3_nt: TGTGCCAGCAGCCAAGAGGGCACCAATAATTCACCCCTCCACTTT
d_call: TRBD2; clone_size: .; cdr3_length: 16; v_call: TRBV7-3; j_call: TRBJ2-7; cdr3_aa: CASSSGTSGRFDEQYF; cdr3_nt: TGTGCCAGCAGCTCCGGGACTAGCGGGCGTTTCGACGAGCAGTACTTC
d_call: TRBD1; clone_size: .; cdr3_length: 13; v_call: TRBV5-1; j_call: TRBJ1-1; cdr3_aa: CASSLAGGSEAFF; cdr3_nt: TGCGCCAGCAGCTTGGCAGGGGGGTCTGAAGCTTTCTTT
d_call: TRBD2; clone_size: few; cdr3_length: 19; v_call: TRBV4-1; j_call: TRBJ2-5; cdr3_aa: CASSPSGTSGIWYQETQYF; cdr3_nt: TGCGCCAGCAGCCCTTCCGGGACTAGCGGGATATGGTACCAAGAGACCCAGTACTTC
d_call: .; clone_size: .; cdr3_length: 14; v_call: TRBV5-1; j_call: TRBJ2-5; cdr3_aa: CASSRRGAGETQYF; cdr3_nt: TGCGCCAGCAGCCGTCGGGGGGCAGGGGAGACCCAGTACTTC
d_call: TRBD2; clone_size: .; cdr3_length: 15; v_call: TRBV9; j_call: TRBJ2-5; cdr3_aa: CASSPIAGVRETQYF; cdr3_nt: TGTGCCAGCAGCCCCATAGCGGGAGTAAGGGAGACCCAGTACTTC
d_call: TRBD2; clone_size: .; cdr3_length: 18; v_call: TRBV7-9; j_call: TRBJ2-5; cdr3_aa: CASSLEEGLAGPQETQYF; cdr3_nt: TGTGCCAGCAGCTTAGAAGAAGGACTAGCGGGACCCCAAGAGACCCAGTACTTC
d_call: TRBD2; clone_size: .; cdr3_length: 15; v_call: TRBV11-2; j_call: TRBJ2-1; cdr3_aa: CASSLAGGPYNEQFF; cdr3_nt: TGTGCCAGCAGCTTGGCGGGAGGACCCTACAATGAGCAGTTCTTC
d_call: TRBD1; clone_size: .; cdr3_length: 15; v_call: TRBV6-5; j_call: TRBJ2-7; cdr3_aa: CASRKDRGASYEQYF; cdr3_nt: TGTGCCAGCAGGAAGGACAGGGGGGCGTCCTACGAGCAGTACTTC
d_call: .; clone_size: .; cdr3_length: 19; v_call: TRBV27; j_call: TRBJ2-1; cdr3_aa: CASSLLGETPPGVYNEQFF; cdr3_nt: TGTGCCAGCAGTTTACTGGGGGAGACCCCCCCGGGGGTATACAATGAGCAGTTCTTC
d_call: .; clone_size: .; cdr3_length: 16; v_call: TRBV6-5; j_call: TRBJ1-2; cdr3_aa: CASSYRGADGLYGYTF; cdr3_nt: TGTGCCAGCAGTTACAGGGGCGCCGACGGGCTATATGGCTACACCTTC
d_call: TRBD1; clone_size: .; cdr3_length: 14; v_call: TRBV5-4; j_call: TRBJ1-2; cdr3_aa: CASSFRDRGYGYTF; cdr3_nt: TGTGCCAGCAGCTTCCGGGACAGGGGTTACGGCTACACCTTC
d_call: TRBD1; clone_size: .; cdr3_length: 13; v_call: TRBV19; j_call: TRBJ1-2; cdr3_aa: CATRQGGDYGYTF; cdr3_nt: TGTGCCACCCGACAGGGAGGAGACTATGGCTACACCTTC
d_call: .; clone_size: .; cdr3_length: 14; v_call: TRBV5-1; j_call: TRBJ2-4; cdr3_aa: CASTRGRSKNIQYF; cdr3_nt: TGCGCCAGCACCAGGGGACGGTCCAAAAACATTCAGTACTTC
d_call: TRBD1; clone_size: .; cdr3_length: 15; v_call: TRBV7-8; j_call: TRBJ2-5; cdr3_aa: CASRGRDRGVETQYF; cdr3_nt: TGTGCCAGCAGGGGCCGGGACAGGGGGGTAGAGACCCAGTACTTC
d_call: .; clone_size: .; cdr3_length: 13; v_call: TRBV19; j_call: TRBJ1-4; cdr3_aa: CASLGGFNEKLFF; cdr3_nt: TGTGCCAGTTTGGGGGGGTTTAATGAAAAACTGTTTTTT
d_call: .; clone_size: .; cdr3_length: 15; v_call: TRBV28; j_call: TRBJ2-7; cdr3_aa: CASSLGGGAGAEQYF; cdr3_nt: TGTGCCAGCAGTTTAGGGGGGGGCGCAGGGGCCGAGCAGTACTTC
d_call: .; clone_size: .; cdr3_length: 13; v_call: TRBV11-2; j_call: TRBJ2-1; cdr3_aa: CASSPGGVNEQFF; cdr3_nt: TGTGCCAGCAGCCCCGGCGGGGTCAATGAGCAGTTCTTC
d_call: TRBD2; clone_size: .; cdr3_length: 19; v_call: TRBV29-1; j_call: TRBJ2-3; cdr3_aa: CSVGGAEPGLAGVADTQYF; cdr3_nt: TGCAGCGTTGGAGGTGCCGAACCGGGACTAGCGGGAGTGGCAGATACGCAGTATTTT
d_call: .; clone_size: few; cdr3_length: 13; v_call: TRBV28; j_call: TRBJ1-1; cdr3_aa: CASGREVNTEAFF; cdr3_nt: TGTGCCAGCGGCAGGGAGGTGAACACTGAAGCTTTCTTT
d_call: .; clone_size: .; cdr3_length: 19; v_call: TRBV6-4; j_call: TRBJ2-7; cdr3_aa: CASSDSTKVASLLPYEQYF; cdr3_nt: TGTGCCAGCAGTGACTCGACTAAAGTCGCCTCACTACTTCCATACGAGCAGTACTTC
d_call: TRBD1; clone_size: .; cdr3_length: 14; v_call: TRBV28; j_call: TRBJ2-7; cdr3_aa: CASSFRGQTYEQYF; cdr3_nt: TGTGCCAGCAGTTTTCGGGGACAGACCTACGAGCAGTACTTC
d_call: TRBD2; clone_size: .; cdr3_length: 19; v_call: TRBV4-1; j_call: TRBJ2-7; cdr3_aa: CASSQGRGWGAGVEYEQYF; cdr3_nt: TGCGCCAGCAGCCAAGGAAGGGGGTGGGGAGCGGGAGTGGAATACGAGCAGTACTTC
d_call: TRBD1; clone_size: .; cdr3_length: 14; v_call: TRBV27; j_call: TRBJ2-2; cdr3_aa: CASSPDRVTGELFF; cdr3_nt: TGTGCCAGCAGTCCTGACAGGGTAACCGGGGAGCTGTTTTTT
d_call: TRBD1; clone_size: .; cdr3_length: 15; v_call: TRBV5-6; j_call: TRBJ1-1; cdr3_aa: CASSLARGVGTEAFF; cdr3_nt: TGTGCCAGCAGCTTGGCCAGGGGGGTGGGGACTGAAGCTTTCTTT
d_call: .; clone_size: .; cdr3_length: 15; v_call: TRBV5-1; j_call: TRBJ2-3; cdr3_aa: CASSLVPSSARGQYF; cdr3_nt: TGCGCCAGCAGCTTGGTCCCCAGCTCTGCCCGGGGGCAGTATTTT
d_call: .; clone_size: .; cdr3_length: 17; v_call: TRBV4-3; j_call: TRBJ1-3; cdr3_aa: CASSPLKDTYSGNTIYF; cdr3_nt: TGCGCCAGCAGCCCCCTAAAGGACACCTACTCTGGAAACACCATATATTTT
d_call: .; clone_size: .; cdr3_length: 16; v_call: TRBV5-8; j_call: TRBJ2-7; cdr3_aa: CASSPRWGTQSYEQYF; cdr3_nt: TGTGCCAGCAGCCCGCGCTGGGGGACACAATCCTACGAGCAGTACTTC
d_call: .; clone_size: once; cdr3_length: 15; v_call: TRBV28; j_call: TRBJ2-7; cdr3_aa: CASTHLGGHNDEQYF; cdr3_nt: TGTGCCAGCACTCACCTCGGGGGGCATAACGACGAGCAGTACTTC
d_call: .; clone_size: .; cdr3_length: 17; v_call: TRBV4-1; j_call: TRBJ2-2; cdr3_aa: CASSQSRAAGATGELFF; cdr3_nt: TGCGCCAGCAGCCAGTCGAGGGCGGCAGGGGCCACCGGGGAGCTGTTTTTT
d_call: TRBD2; clone_size: .; cdr3_length: 18; v_call: TRBV5-1; j_call: TRBJ2-3; cdr3_aa: CASSLAPGTSGSTDTQYF; cdr3_nt: TGCGCCAGCAGCTTGGCCCCCGGGACTAGCGGGAGCACAGATACGCAGTATTTT
d_call: .; clone_size: .; cdr3_length: 15; v_call: TRBV27; j_call: TRBJ2-7; cdr3_aa: CASSPQPTVGYEQYF; cdr3_nt: TGTGCCAGCAGTCCCCAACCGACAGTTGGCTACGAGCAGTACTTC
d_call: TRBD2; clone_size: .; cdr3_length: 14; v_call: TRBV14; j_call: TRBJ2-5; cdr3_aa: CASSPLGAGVTQYF; cdr3_nt: TGTGCCAGCAGCCCCCTGGGAGCGGGAGTGACCCAGTACTTC
d_call: TRBD2; clone_size: .; cdr3_length: 19; v_call: TRBV6-1; j_call: TRBJ2-1; cdr3_aa: CASSEQGSGRPSKDNEQFF; cdr3_nt: TGTGCCAGCAGTGAACAAGGTAGCGGGAGGCCCTCGAAGGACAATGAGCAGTTCTTC